The 18 T cell receptor beta chains below were found in one sample sequenced in a study of shared clonotypes between healthy human individuals. The data were produced by immunoSEQ multiplex PCR, yet TCRdb's version contains in-frame clones alone and is incomplete. The sample lists some 500,000 clones, approximately 94% occurring once. The sequenced sample consisted of naive CD4+ T cells sorted from blood. Stated subset: CD45RA+ positively selected. These receptors were obtained from a woman in her twenties or thirties in good health.

V is TRBV27 and J is TRBJ2-1; 14 nucleotides line up with TRBD2. Germline CDR1 reads MNHEY; CDR2 reads SMNVEV (reference sequence). V lost 8 bases, J lost 2 bases, and 5 bases stayed unmatched. The CDR3 totals 16 residues. The CDR3 is CASPGTSGSPYNEQFF. The CDR3, as DNA: TGTGCCAGCCCCGGGACTAGCGGGAGTCCCTACAATGAGCAGTTCTTC.

V is TRBV10-3 and J is TRBJ2-1, with D uncertain. This CDR3 comprises 11 residues. V lost 4 bases and J 8 bases, leaving 6 bases between the germline ends. Germline V gene lookup returns CDR1 ENHRY and CDR2 SYGVKD. The CDR3 protein is CAISVTDEQFF. The CDR3 nucleotides are TGTGCCATCAGTGTAACCGATGAGCAGTTCTTC.

The chain uses TRBV5-1 and TRBJ2-2, with 7 bases lining up with TRBD2. The junction had 1 base not matched to a gene; V was cut back by 3 bases and J by 5 bases. The length of the CDR3 is 13 residues. Germline lookup yields CDR1 SGHRS and CDR2 YFSETQ. CDR3 in amino acids: CASSSGGTGELFF. CDR3 coding DNA: TGCGCCAGCAGCTCGGGAGGAACCGGGGAGCTGTTTTTT.

This chain joins TRBV7-9 and TRBJ1-4; D ambiguous. There are 15 residues in the CDR3. Trimming removed 4 bases at V and 12 bases at J, with 21 bases between. The germline V gene has CDR1 SEHNR and CDR2 FQNEAQ (reference sequence). CDR3 sequence (DNA): TGTGCCAGCAGCTCAAGGCGTCGGGCGGGATCGGAACTGTTTTTT. This encodes CASSSRRRAGSELFF.

The CDR3: CASSPSLILSDEQYF. CDR3 coding DNA: TGTGCCAGCAGCCCTTCCTTAATCTTATCCGACGAGCAGTACTTC. The chain uses TRBV7-3 and TRBJ2-7, with D unclear. CDR3 length: 15 amino acids. V lost 5 bases and J lost 5, with 19 bases in between. CDR1 and CDR2 from the germline V gene are SGHTA and FQGTGA.

The rearrangement uses TRBV19 and TRBJ1-5; D may be TRBD1 (5 bases). Trimming took off 6 bases at V and 6 bases at J, with 21 bases between the two ends. The CDR3 has 16 amino acids. Per the germline V gene, CDR1 is LNHDA and CDR2 is SQIVND (reference sequence). CDR3 DNA sequence: TGTGCCAGTAGACGTGAAGCGGGGGACGGCAGTCAGCCCCAGCATTTT. It is translated as CASRREAGDGSQPQHF. Variable domain in full (rest from reference TRBV19 and TRBJ1-5): DGGITQSPKYLFRKEGQNVTLSCEQNLNHDAMYWYRQDPGQGLRLIYYSQIVNDFQKGDIAEGYSVSREKKESFPLTVTSAQKNPTAFYLCASRREAGDGSQPQHFGDGTRLSIL.

The chain has TRBV2 and TRBJ1-5; D possibly corresponds to TRBD1 (5 bases). V shed 2 bases and J shed 6 bases, with 17 bases lying between them. CDR1 is SNHLY, CDR2 FYNNEI, per germline. This CDR3 region has 16 residues. CDR3 in amino acids: CASSERARAGSQPQHF. The DNA of the CDR3 is TGTGCCAGCAGTGAAAGGGCTAGGGCAGGGAGTCAGCCCCAGCATTTT.

V usage is TRBV6-5 and J usage is TRBJ2-7, with a tentative D call TRBD2 (6 bases). Germline CDR1 reads MNHEY; CDR2 reads SVGAGI. Trimming left V 0 bases short and J 2 bases short, with 8 bases between. This CDR3 is 14 amino acids long. The CDR3 protein is CASSYSSGAYEQYF. CDR3 DNA sequence: TGTGCCAGCAGTTACTCTAGCGGAGCCTACGAGCAGTACTTC.

The genes are TRBV19 and TRBJ1-4, with D hard to call. The length of the CDR3 is 13 residues. V shed 8 bases and J shed 4 bases, with 11 bases lying between them. Per germline, CDR1 LNHDA and CDR2 SQIVND (reference sequence). CDR3 residues: CASRDTGNEKLFF. In DNA, the CDR3 is TGTGCCAGTCGCGACACCGGTAATGAAAAACTGTTTTTT.

The V call is TRBV28, the J call TRBJ1-5; maybe TRBD1 (5 bases). Germline-derived CDR1 and CDR2 are MDHEN and SYDVKM. V was cut by 2 bases and J by 5 bases, with 10 bases left in between. The CDR3 is 14 residues long. The CDR3: CASSLGSGYQPQHF. DNA of the CDR3: TGTGCCAGCAGTTTAGGGTCAGGGTATCAGCCCCAGCATTTT.

The V gene is TRBV4-1, the J gene TRBJ2-5, with a tentative D call TRBD2 (6 bases). Judging by the DNA end, TRBJ2-7 fits better; the J call may be wrong. CDR3 length equals 13 residues. In germline, CDR1 is MGHRA, CDR2 YSYEKL. The CDR3 reads CASALRESHEQYF. CDR3 nucleotides: TGCGCCAGCGCTTTACGGGAGTCACACGAGCAGTACTTC.

The chain carries TRBV27 and TRBJ1-4; D gene ambiguous. V was trimmed by 8 bases and J by 7 bases, leaving 14 bases between them. In germline, CDR1 is MNHEY, CDR2 SMNVEV (reference sequence). CDR3 length equals 13 residues. This CDR3 reads CASGFREGEKLFF. DNA for the CDR3: TGTGCCAGCGGGTTTAGAGAGGGTGAAAAACTGTTTTTT.

The V gene is TRBV4-2, the J gene TRBJ2-2, with D perhaps TRBD2 (7 bases). The V and J ends lost 6 bases and 8 bases respectively, with 19 bases between them. Germline lookup yields CDR1 LGHNA and CDR2 YNFKEQ. The CDR3 extends over 15 amino acids. This CDR3 reads CASSHGLGGSGELFF. CDR3 DNA sequence: TGTGCCAGCAGTCATGGACTAGGGGGATCTGGGGAGCTGTTTTTT.

V usage is TRBV18 and J usage is TRBJ2-2; TRBD1 aligns across 11 bases. Losses at the gene ends were 6 bases for V and 5 bases for J; bases not matched to a gene: 5. CDR3 length: 15 amino acids. CDR1 and CDR2 from the germline V gene are KGHSH and LQKENI. The CDR3 sequence is CASSGQGASTGELFF. DNA for the CDR3: TGTGCCAGCTCCGGACAGGGGGCGAGTACCGGGGAGCTGTTTTTT.

This clone was detected only a few times. The CDR3 region is CSVGRRNTEAFF. CDR3 coding DNA: TGCAGCGTTGGACGGAGGAACACTGAAGCTTTCTTT. This chain uses TRBV29-1 with TRBJ1-1; no firm D call. Germline V gene data show CDR1 as SQVTM and CDR2 as ANQGSEA. Trimming stripped 4 bases from V and 1 base from J, with 7 bases between. This CDR3 comprises 12 residues.

This clone was observed once. The rearrangement links TRBV30 to TRBJ1-1; TRBD1 is a possible D gene (6 bases). The CDR3 has 14 amino acids. V was trimmed by 0 bases and J by 4 bases, leaving 12 bases between them. Per the germline V gene, CDR1 is GTSNPN and CDR2 is SVGIG (reference sequence). DNA of the CDR3: TGTGCCTGGAGTGTACAGGGCTTTAGCACTGAAGCTTTCTTT. It codes for CAWSVQGFSTEAFF.

The chain joins TRBV28 to TRBJ2-7; D gene ambiguous. This CDR3 has 14 residues. V lost 7 bases and J 2 bases, leaving 15 bases between the germline ends. Germline loops: CDR1 MDHEN, CDR2 SYDVKM. CDR3 nucleotide sequence: TGTGCCAGCATGTGGTCTGCGCTTCCCTACGAGCAGTACTTC. Translating gives CASMWSALPYEQYF.

V gene TRBV7-2 combines with J gene TRBJ1-4; D possibly corresponds to TRBD1 (5 bases). The ends were cut back, 4 bases at V and 6 bases at J, with 15 bases in the middle. This CDR3 spans 15 amino acids. Per the germline V gene, CDR1 is SGHTA and CDR2 is FQGNSA. CDR3 sequence: CASSSEQDTYEKLFF. CDR3 sequence (DNA): TGTGCCAGCAGCTCCGAACAGGACACATATGAAAAACTGTTTTTT.